One TCR beta chain is described in this entry. This sample was taken from a study of blood T cell repertoires in COVID-19. Recruits, aged about 18 to 95 years, lived in 25 or so US areas. Cohort placement rested on clinical history that participants reported themselves. Some clones are missing from TCRdb's copy, which holds only in-frame ones; the method was immunoSEQ multiplex PCR. The sample contains under 350,000 clones, under 95% of which appear only once. The V and J ends lost 2 bases and 9 bases respectively, with 11 bases between them. CDR3 length: 13 residues. The V gene's germline CDR1 is SGHNT and CDR2 YENEEA.

The origin of this receptor is a man aged 60 to 69 who had recovered from COVID-19. The rearrangement uses TRBV11-3 and TRBJ2-1, with D possibly being TRBD1 (5 bases). The specimen sequenced was PBMCs or T cells enriched from blood (not recorded which). The CDR3 spells CASSLRMQGEQFF. The CDR3 nucleotides are TGTGCCAGCAGCTTAAGAATGCAGGGTGAGCAGTTCTTC.